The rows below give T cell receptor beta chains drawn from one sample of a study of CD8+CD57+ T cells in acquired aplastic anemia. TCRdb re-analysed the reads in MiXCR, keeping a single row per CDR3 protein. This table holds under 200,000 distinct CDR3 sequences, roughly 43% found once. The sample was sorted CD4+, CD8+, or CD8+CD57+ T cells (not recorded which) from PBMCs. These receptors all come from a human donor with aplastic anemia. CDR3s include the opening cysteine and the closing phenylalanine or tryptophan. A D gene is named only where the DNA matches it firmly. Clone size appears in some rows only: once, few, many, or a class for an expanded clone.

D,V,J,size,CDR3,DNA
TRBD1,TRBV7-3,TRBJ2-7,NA,CASSLGGTGLGYEQYF,TGTGCCAGCAGCTTGGGCGGGACAGGGCTGGGGTACGAGCAGTACTTC
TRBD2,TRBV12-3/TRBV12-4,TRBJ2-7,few,CASSLVLAGDPYEQYF,TGTGCCAGCAGTTTAGTATTAGCGGGGGACCCCTACGAGCAGTACTTC
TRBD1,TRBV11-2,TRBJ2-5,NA,CASKSLLRGQGGETQYF,TGTGCCAGCAAAAGCCTCCTCCGGGGACAGGGAGGGGAGACCCAGTACTTC
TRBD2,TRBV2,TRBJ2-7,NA,CASPTRGGEQYF,TGTGCCAGCCCTACGCGCGGGGGCGAGCAGTACTTC
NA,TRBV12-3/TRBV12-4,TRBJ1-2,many,CASSLWGGDGYTF,TGTGCCAGCAGTTTATGGGGAGGCGATGGCTACACCTTC
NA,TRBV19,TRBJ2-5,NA,CASSRVQGRQETQYF,TGTGCCAGTAGTAGGGTACAGGGGAGGCAAGAGACCCAGTACTTC
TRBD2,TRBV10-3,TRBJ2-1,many,CATQGLADSEQFF,TGTGCCACCCAGGGACTAGCGGACAGTGAGCAGTTCTTC
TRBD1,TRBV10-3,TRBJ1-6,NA,CAIKSGQGNSPLHF,TGTGCCATCAAGTCGGGACAGGGAAATTCACCCCTCCACTTT
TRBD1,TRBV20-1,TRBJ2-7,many,CSAVTGLAYEQYF,TGCAGTGCTGTGACAGGGTTAGCCTACGAGCAGTACTTC
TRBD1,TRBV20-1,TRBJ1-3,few,CSGRDRGNIIYF,TGCAGTGGCCGGGACAGGGGAAACATCATATATTTT
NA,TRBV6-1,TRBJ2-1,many,CASSLKGGYYNEQFF,TGTGCCAGCAGCCTGAAGGGGGGGTACTACAATGAGCAGTTCTTC
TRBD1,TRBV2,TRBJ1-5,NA,CASNPGTEGQPQHF,TGTGCCAGCAACCCCGGGACAGAAGGTCAGCCCCAGCATTTT
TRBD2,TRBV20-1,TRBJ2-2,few,CSASVLAGSTEQFF,TGCAGTGCTAGTGTGCTAGCGGGAAGTACTGAGCAGTTTTTT
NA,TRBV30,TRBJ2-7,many,CAWRQGPNEQYF,TGTGCCTGGAGGCAGGGTCCCAACGAGCAGTACTTC
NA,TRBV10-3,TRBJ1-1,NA,CANSAGNTEAFF,TGTGCCAACAGTGCCGGGAACACTGAAGCTTTCTTT
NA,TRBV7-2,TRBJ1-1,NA,CASSLMGGAGTEAFF,TGTGCCAGCAGCTTGATGGGGGGGGCAGGGACTGAAGCTTTCTTT
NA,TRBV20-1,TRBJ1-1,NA,CSARPLMNTEAFF,TGCAGTGCTAGACCCCTGATGAACACTGAAGCTTTCTTT
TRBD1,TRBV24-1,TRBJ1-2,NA,CAASDGTGYGYTF,TGTGCCGCCAGTGACGGGACAGGGTATGGCTACACCTTC
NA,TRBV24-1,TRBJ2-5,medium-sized,CATSGGTEEETQYF,TGTGCCACCTCCGGGGGGACAGAGGAAGAGACCCAGTACTTC
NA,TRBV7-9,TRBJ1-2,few,CASSLINYGYTF,TGTGCCAGCAGCTTGATAAACTATGGCTACACCTTC
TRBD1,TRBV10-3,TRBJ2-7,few,CAIKPQGATYEQYF,TGTGCCATCAAGCCACAGGGGGCCACCTACGAGCAGTACTTC
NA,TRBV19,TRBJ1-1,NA,CASSIAGIKNTEAFF,TGTGCCAGTAGTATCGCAGGGATCAAGAACACTGAAGCTTTCTTT
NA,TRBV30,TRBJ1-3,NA,CAWRKDRSGNTIYF,TGTGCCTGGAGGAAGGACCGCAGTGGAAACACCATATATTTT
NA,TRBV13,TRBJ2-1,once,CASSAGASSYNEQFF,TGTGCCAGCAGTGCGGGGGCTAGCTCCTACAATGAGCAGTTCTTC
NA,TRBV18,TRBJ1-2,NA,CASSPPEPTGVSNYGYTF,TGTGCCAGCTCACCACCTGAACCGACGGGGGTCTCTAACTATGGCTACACCTTC
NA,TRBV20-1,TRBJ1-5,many,CSALGSQPQHF,TGCAGTGCTTTAGGCAGTCAGCCCCAGCATTTT
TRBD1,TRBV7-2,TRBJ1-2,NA,CASSRQGYYGYTF,TGTGCCAGCAGCCGACAGGGGTACTATGGCTACACCTTC
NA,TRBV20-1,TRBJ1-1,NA,CSARQGPRSTEAFF,TGCAGTGCTAGACAGGGGCCTCGGAGCACTGAAGCTTTCTTT
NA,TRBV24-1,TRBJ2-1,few,CATSDPQRGNHNEQFF,TGTGCCACCAGTGACCCCCAAAGGGGTAACCACAATGAGCAGTTCTTC
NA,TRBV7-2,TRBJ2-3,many,CASSFQRDTDTQYF,TGTGCCAGCAGCTTTCAGAGGGACACAGATACGCAGTATTTT
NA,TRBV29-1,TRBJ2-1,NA,CSVDRAGKNEQFF,TGCAGCGTTGATCGGGCAGGGAAAAATGAGCAGTTCTTC
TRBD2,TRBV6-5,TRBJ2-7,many,CASSLSPGLASYEQYF,TGTGCCAGCAGTCTATCCCCGGGACTAGCTTCCTACGAGCAGTACTTC
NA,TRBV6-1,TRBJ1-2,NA,CASSEASQPNYGYTF,TGTGCCAGCAGTGAAGCCTCACAGCCTAACTATGGCTACACCTTC
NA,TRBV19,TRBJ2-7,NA,CASSMTGMPWEQYF,TGTGCCAGTAGTATGACAGGTATGCCGTGGGAGCAGTACTTC
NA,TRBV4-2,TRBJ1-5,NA,CASSQDNKGNQPQHF,TGTGCCAGCAGCCAGGATAACAAGGGCAATCAGCCCCAGCATTTT
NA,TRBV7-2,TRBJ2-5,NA,CASSPRSAREQETQYF,TGTGCCAGCAGCCCCCGTAGCGCTCGCGAACAAGAGACCCAGTACTTC
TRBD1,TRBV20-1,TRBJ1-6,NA,CSATRDRANSPLHF,TGCAGTGCTACCCGGGACAGGGCCAATTCACCCCTCCACTTT
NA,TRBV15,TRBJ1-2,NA,CATSRDFASPRGYGYTF,TGTGCCACCAGCAGAGATTTTGCGTCTCCAAGGGGGTATGGCTACACCTTC
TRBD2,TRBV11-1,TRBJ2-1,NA,CASSLTSGRRHEQFF,TGTGCCAGCAGCTTGACTAGCGGGAGGAGGCATGAGCAGTTCTTC
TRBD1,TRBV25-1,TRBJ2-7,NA,CASSVTGGWGQYF,TGTGCCAGCAGTGTAACAGGGGGCTGGGGGCAGTACTTC
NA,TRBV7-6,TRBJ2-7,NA,CASSNTGSSYEQYF,TGTGCCAGCAGCAACACGGGTAGCTCCTACGAGCAGTACTTC
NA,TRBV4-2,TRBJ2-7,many,CASSQEGFGGKPYEQYF,TGTGCCAGCAGCCAAGAGGGATTCGGGGGCAAACCCTACGAGCAGTACTTC
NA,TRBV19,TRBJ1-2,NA,CASSMVENGYTF,TGTGCCAGTAGTATGGTTGAGAATGGCTACACCTTC
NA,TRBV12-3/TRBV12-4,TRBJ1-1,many,CASTDRWTEAFF,TGTGCTTCGACCGACCGGTGGACTGAAGCTTTCTTT
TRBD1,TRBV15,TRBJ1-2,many,CATSADQGARVYGYTF,TGTGCCACCAGCGCAGATCAGGGGGCGCGTGTCTATGGCTACACCTTC
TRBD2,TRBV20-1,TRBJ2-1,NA,CSRTGLAGNEQFF,TGCAGCCGGACAGGACTAGCGGGCAATGAGCAGTTCTTC
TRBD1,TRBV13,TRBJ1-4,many,CASSPTTGTGNEKLFF,TGTGCCAGCAGCCCGACTACCGGGACAGGCAATGAAAAACTGTTTTTT
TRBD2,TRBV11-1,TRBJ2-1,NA,CASGGSGTYNEQFF,TGTGCCAGCGGGGGTAGCGGGACCTACAATGAGCAGTTCTTC
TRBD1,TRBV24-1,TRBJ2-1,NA,CTTSDRDRGNGQFF,TGTACCACCAGTGATCGGGACAGGGGCAATGGGCAGTTCTTC
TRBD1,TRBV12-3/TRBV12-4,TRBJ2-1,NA,CASSPGTGLYDEQFF,TGTGCCAGCAGTCCCGGGACAGGCCTCTACGATGAGCAGTTCTTC
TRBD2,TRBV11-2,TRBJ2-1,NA,CASSFDTGGLAGGRQFF,TGTGCCAGCAGCTTTGACACAGGGGGACTAGCGGGAGGACGGCAGTTCTTC